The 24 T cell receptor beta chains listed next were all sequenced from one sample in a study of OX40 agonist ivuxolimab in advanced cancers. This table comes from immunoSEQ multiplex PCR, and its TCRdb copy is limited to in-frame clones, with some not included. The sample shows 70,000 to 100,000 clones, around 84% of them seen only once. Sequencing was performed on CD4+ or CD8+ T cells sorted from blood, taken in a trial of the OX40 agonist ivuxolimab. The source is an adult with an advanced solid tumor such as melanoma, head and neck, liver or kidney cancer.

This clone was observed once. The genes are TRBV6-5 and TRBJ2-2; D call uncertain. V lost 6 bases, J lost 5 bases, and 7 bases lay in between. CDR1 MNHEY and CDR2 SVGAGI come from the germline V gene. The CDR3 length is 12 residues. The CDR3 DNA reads TGTGCCAGCAGCTGGACGACCGGGGAGCTGTTTTTT. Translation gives CASSWTTGELFF.

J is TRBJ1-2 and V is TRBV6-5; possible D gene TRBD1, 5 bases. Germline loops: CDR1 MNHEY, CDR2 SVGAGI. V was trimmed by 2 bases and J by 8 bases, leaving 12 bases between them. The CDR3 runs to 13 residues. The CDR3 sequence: CASSYGPGRGYTF. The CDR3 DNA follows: TGTGCCAGCAGTTACGGGCCAGGGAGAGGCTACACCTTC.

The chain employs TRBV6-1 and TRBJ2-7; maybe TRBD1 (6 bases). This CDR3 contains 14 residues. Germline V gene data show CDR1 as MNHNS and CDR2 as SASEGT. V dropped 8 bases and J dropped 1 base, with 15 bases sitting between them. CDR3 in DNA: TGTGCCAGCCTTCGGACAGCCGATTCCTACGAGCAGTACTTC. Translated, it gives CASLRTADSYEQYF.

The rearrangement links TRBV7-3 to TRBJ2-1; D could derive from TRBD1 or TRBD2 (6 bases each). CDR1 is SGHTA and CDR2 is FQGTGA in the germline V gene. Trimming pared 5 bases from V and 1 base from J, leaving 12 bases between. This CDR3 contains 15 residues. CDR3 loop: CASSPKGGSYNEQFF. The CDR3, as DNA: TGTGCCAGCAGCCCTAAGGGGGGATCCTACAATGAGCAGTTCTTC.

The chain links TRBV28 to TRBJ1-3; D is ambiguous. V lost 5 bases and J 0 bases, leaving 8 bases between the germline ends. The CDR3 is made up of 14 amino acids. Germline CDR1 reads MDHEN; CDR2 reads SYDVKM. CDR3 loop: CASSPNNSGNTIYF. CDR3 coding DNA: TGTGCCAGCAGTCCTAACAACTCTGGAAACACCATATATTTT.

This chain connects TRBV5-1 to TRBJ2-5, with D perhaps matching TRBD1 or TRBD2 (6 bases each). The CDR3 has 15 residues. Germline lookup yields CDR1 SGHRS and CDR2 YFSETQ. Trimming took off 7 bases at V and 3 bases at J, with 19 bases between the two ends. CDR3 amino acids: CASRDGGRTEETQYF. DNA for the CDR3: TGCGCCAGCCGGGATGGGGGGCGTACAGAAGAGACCCAGTACTTC.

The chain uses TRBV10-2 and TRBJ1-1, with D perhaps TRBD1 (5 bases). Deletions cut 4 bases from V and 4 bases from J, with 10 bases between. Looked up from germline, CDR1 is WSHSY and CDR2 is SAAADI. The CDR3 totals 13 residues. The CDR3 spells CASSVEGSTEAFF. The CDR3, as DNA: TGCGCCAGCAGTGTTGAGGGGAGCACTGAAGCTTTCTTT.

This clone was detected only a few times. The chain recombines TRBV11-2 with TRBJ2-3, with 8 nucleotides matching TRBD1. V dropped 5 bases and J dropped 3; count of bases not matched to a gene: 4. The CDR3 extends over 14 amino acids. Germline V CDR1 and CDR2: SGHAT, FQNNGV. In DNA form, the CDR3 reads TGTGCCAGCAGCCACCGACAGGGGACAGATACGCAGTATTTT. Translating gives CASSHRQGTDTQYF.

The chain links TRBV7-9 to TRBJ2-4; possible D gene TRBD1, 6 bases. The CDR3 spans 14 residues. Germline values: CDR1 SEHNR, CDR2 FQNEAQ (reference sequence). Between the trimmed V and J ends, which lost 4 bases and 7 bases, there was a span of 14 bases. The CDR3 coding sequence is TGTGCCAGCAGCTCCAATGGACAGACGAACATTCAGTACTTC. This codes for CASSSNGQTNIQYF.

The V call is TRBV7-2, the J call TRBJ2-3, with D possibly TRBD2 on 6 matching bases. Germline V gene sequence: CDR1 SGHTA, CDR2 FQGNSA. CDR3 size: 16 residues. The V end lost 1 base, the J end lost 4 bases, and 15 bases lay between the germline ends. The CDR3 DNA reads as TGTGCCAGCAGCTTAGTTTCAGGAGGGCCGCCAGATACGCAGTATTTT. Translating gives CASSLVSGGPPDTQYF. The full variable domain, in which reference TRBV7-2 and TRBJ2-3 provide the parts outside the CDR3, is GAGVSQSPSNKVTEKGKDVELRCDPISGHTALYWYRQSLGQGLEFLIYFQGNSAPDKSGLPSDRFSAERTGGSVSTLTIQRTQQEDSAVYLCASSLVSGGPPDTQYFGPGTRLTVL.

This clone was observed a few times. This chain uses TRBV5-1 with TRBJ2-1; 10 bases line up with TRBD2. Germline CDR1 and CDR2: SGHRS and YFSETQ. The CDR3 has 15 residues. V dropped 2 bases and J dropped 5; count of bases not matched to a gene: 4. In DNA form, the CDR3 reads TGCGCCAGCAGCTTTATAGCGGGAGGCAACAATGAGCAGTTCTTC. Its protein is CASSFIAGGNNEQFF.

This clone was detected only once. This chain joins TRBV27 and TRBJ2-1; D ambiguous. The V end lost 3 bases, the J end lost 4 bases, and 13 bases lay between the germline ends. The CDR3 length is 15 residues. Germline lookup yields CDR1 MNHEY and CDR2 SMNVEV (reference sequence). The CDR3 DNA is TGTGCCAGCAGTTTGGGGTGGACGCAGTACAATGAGCAGTTCTTC. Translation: CASSLGWTQYNEQFF.

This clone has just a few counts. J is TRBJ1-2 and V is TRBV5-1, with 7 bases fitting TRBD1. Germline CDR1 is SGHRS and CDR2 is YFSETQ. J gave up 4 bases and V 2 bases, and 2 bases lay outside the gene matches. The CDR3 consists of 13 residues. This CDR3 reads CASSLGGGYGYTF. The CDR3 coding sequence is TGCGCCAGCAGCTTAGGGGGCGGCTATGGCTACACCTTC.

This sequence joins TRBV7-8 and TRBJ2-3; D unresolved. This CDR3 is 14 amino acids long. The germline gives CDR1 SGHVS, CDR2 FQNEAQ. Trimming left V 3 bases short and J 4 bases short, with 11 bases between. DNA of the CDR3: TGTGCCAGCAGCTTGCAGGCCCCTCCAGATACGCAGTATTTT. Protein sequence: CASSLQAPPDTQYF.

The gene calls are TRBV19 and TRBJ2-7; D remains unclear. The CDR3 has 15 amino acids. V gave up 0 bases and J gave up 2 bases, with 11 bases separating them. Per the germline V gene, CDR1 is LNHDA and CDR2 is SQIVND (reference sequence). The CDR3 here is CASSIERSSPYEQYF. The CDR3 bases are TGTGCCAGTAGTATAGAAAGGTCCTCCCCCTACGAGCAGTACTTC.

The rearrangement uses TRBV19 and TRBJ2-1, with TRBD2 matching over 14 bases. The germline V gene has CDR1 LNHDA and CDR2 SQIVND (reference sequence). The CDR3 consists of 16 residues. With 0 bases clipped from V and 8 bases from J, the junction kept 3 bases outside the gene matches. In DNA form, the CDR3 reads TGTGCCAGTAGTATAGAAGGGACTAGCGGGAGAGATGAGCAGTTCTTC. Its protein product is CASSIEGTSGRDEQFF.

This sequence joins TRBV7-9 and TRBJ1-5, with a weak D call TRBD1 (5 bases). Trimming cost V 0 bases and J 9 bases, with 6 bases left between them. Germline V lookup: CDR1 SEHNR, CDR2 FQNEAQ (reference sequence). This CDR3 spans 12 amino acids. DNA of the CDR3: TGTGCCAGCAGCTTAGCAAGGGGGCCCCAGCATTTT. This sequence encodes CASSLARGPQHF.

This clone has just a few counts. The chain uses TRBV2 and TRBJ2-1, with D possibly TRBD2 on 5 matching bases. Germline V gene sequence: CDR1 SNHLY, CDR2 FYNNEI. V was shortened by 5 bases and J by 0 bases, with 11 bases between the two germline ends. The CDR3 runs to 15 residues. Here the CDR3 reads CASSSGVNSYNEQFF. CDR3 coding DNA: TGTGCCAGCAGTTCCGGGGTGAACTCCTACAATGAGCAGTTCTTC.

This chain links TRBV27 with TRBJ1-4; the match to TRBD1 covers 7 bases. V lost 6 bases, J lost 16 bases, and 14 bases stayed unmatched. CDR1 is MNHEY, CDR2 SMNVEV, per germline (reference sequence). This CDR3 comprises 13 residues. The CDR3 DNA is TGTGCCAGCAGCCCGACGAACCACAGGGGTAGGTTTTTT. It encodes CASSPTNHRGRFF.

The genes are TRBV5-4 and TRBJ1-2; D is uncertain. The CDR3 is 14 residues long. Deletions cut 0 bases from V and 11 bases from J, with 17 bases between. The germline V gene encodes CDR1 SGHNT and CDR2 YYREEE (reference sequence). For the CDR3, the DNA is TGTGCCAGCAGCTTGGCGCTGACCTTTGACGGATACACCTTC. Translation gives CASSLALTFDGYTF.

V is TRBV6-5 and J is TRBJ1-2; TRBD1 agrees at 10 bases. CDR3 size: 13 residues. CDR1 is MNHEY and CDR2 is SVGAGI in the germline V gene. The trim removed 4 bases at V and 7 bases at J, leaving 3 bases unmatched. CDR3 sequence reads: CASSFRDRGGYTF. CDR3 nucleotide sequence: TGTGCCAGCAGTTTCCGGGACAGGGGTGGCTACACCTTC.

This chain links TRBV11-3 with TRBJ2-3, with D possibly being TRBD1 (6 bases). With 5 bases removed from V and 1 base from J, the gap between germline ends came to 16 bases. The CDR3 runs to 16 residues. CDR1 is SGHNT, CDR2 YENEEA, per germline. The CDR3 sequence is CASSLGAGLGTDTQYF. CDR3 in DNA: TGTGCCAGCAGCCTGGGGGCGGGCCTCGGCACAGATACGCAGTATTTT.

CDR3 DNA sequence: TGTGCCAGCAGCGTAACGGCGACTAATGAAAAACTGTTTTTT. It yields the protein CASSVTATNEKLFF. The chain joins TRBV9 to TRBJ1-4; D not certain. This CDR3 is built from 14 residues. Germline V gene sequence: CDR1 SGDLS, CDR2 YYNGEE. The V end lost 1 base, the J end lost 2 bases, and 6 bases lay between the germline ends.

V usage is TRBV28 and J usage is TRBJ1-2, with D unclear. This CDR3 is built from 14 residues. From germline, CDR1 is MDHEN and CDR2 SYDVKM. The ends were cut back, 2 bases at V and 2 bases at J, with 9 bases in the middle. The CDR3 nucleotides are TGTGCCAGCAGTTTAATCCAACAGAACTATGGCTACACCTTC. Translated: CASSLIQQNYGYTF.